This TCR beta chain was recovered during a study of cytomegalovirus exposure and HLA in healthy donors. CDR3 length: 14 residues. J gave up 5 bases and V 6 bases, and 9 bases lay outside the gene matches. Germline lookup yields CDR1 MDHEN and CDR2 SYDVKM. In the PCR, 60 Vbeta and 13 Jbeta primers were used. Assay: immunoSEQ multiplex PCR; the TCRdb copy retains only in-frame clones and omits some. The sample gives 90,000 to 150,000 clones, roughly four fifths of which show up once; about 3.5% is in the top ten. The sequencing sample was made of PBMCs. This receptor was taken from a woman in her twenties or thirties in good health and CMV-seropositive. This rearrangement joins TRBV28 to TRBJ1-1; 7 positions match TRBD1. The CDR3 here is CASSPRTGKTEAFF. DNA of the CDR3: TGTGCCAGCAGCCCTAGGACAGGAAAAACTGAAGCTTTCTTT.